The sequence of this T cell receptor (beta chain) was determined in a study of blood T cell repertoires in COVID-19. Looking at the study overall: T cells, B-cell-depleted T cells, or PBMCs provided the cDNA or gDNA that served as material.

CDR1 is MNHNS, CDR2 SASEGT, per germline. The CDR3 has 13 residues. The germline V and J ends were trimmed by 3 bases and 4 bases, with 7 bases remaining between them. Original analysis: Cell counts per sample came from amplifying reference gene primers. Measured with immunoSEQ multiplex PCR; TCRdb has only the in-frame clones, and not every one. The V and J calls and clone size were taken over from that table, and D and trimming were inferred from the DNA. Of about 130,000 clones in the sample, approximately 90% are singletons; the top ten hold approximately 1%. This rearrangement joins TRBV6-1 to TRBJ1-5, with D hard to call. The specimen was peripheral blood. The sequence came from a woman of 80 years or more with acute or convalescent COVID-19. The CDR3 region has the DNA TGTGCCAGCAGTGAGTCGCGAAATCAGCCCCAGCATTTT. Translated, it gives CASSESRNQPQHF.